The 23 T cell receptor beta chains listed next were all sequenced from one sample in a study of T-cell reconstitution after alpha-beta-depleted transplantation in children. Unique molecular identifiers were incorporated into the prepared TCRbeta library. TCRdb reanalysed the PCR reads using MiXCR and keeps one entry per CDR3 protein. The repertoire includes fewer than 550,000 distinct CDR3 sequences, 11% of them detected once, and less than 15% sits in the top ten. The starting material was PBMCs, mostly from graft donor cells, obtained 180 days after TCRalphabeta/CD19-depleted stem cell transplant. The receptors originated from a female patient aged 2-9 years who had a stem cell transplant for aplastic anemia, so the T cells may come from the graft donor.

This clonotype was counted many times. The chain recombines TRBV27 with TRBJ1-1; a weak D match, TRBD1 (6 bases). V shed 3 bases and J shed 5 bases, with 10 bases lying between them. Germline assignment: CDR1 MNHEY and CDR2 SMNVEV (reference sequence). The CDR3 spans 13 residues. The CDR3 protein is CASSFAGETEAFF. Here the CDR3 DNA reads TGTGCCAGCAGTTTTGCAGGGGAAACTGAAGCTTTCTTT.

The V gene is TRBV7-2, the J gene TRBJ2-5, with D perhaps TRBD2 (8 bases). Trimming removed 5 bases from V and 7 bases from J, with 23 bases in between. The CDR3 length is 16 residues. CDR1 and CDR2 from the germline V gene are SGHTA and FQGNSA. The CDR3 reads CASSPREGAGGTTQYF. CDR3 in DNA: TGTGCCAGCAGCCCCCGGGAGGGGGCGGGGGGAACGACCCAGTACTTC.

This clonotype was counted a few times. V gene TRBV7-2 combines with J gene TRBJ1-4; TRBD1 is a possible D gene (6 bases). The ends were cut back, 5 bases at V and 6 bases at J, with 13 bases in the middle. The CDR3 length is 14 residues. The germline CDR1 and CDR2 sequences are SGHTA and FQGNSA. The CDR3 nucleotides are TGTGCCAGCAGCGAGGACAGAGGGCATGAAAAACTGTTTTTT. Protein: CASSEDRGHEKLFF.

This clonotype showed up many times. The chain employs TRBV6-2 or TRBV6-3 and TRBJ1-2; D possibly corresponds to TRBD1 (5 bases). The germline CDR1 and CDR2 sequences are MNHEY and SVGEGT. The length of the CDR3 is 13 residues. Trimming removed 8 bases at V and 3 bases at J, with 13 bases between. The CDR3 sequence: CASARDGYYGYTF. The CDR3 DNA sequence: TGTGCCAGCGCCCGGGACGGTTACTATGGCTACACCTTC.

This chain uses TRBV28 with TRBJ1-5; 7 nucleotides align to TRBD1. Germline V gene sequence: CDR1 MDHEN, CDR2 SYDVKM. The CDR3 length is 15 residues. V gave up 2 bases and J gave up 4 bases; unmatched junction bases: 5. The CDR3 sequence is CASSLDRAQNQPQHF. In DNA form, the CDR3 reads TGTGCCAGCAGTTTAGACAGGGCCCAGAATCAGCCCCAGCATTTT.

This clonotype has just a few counts. The chain is built from TRBV12-3 or TRBV12-4 and TRBJ2-7; no definite D call. The V end was cut by 3 bases, the J end by 0 bases, with 12 bases between. The CDR3 runs to 15 residues. CDR3 loop: CASSFKGSNSYEQYF. The CDR3 coding sequence is TGTGCCAGCAGTTTTAAGGGATCGAACTCCTACGAGCAGTACTTC.

The chain is built from TRBV7-8 and TRBJ2-7; D is possibly TRBD1 or TRBD2 (6 bases each). The V and J ends lost 4 bases and 7 bases respectively, with 17 bases between them. Germline CDR1 SGHVS, CDR2 FQNEAQ. This CDR3 is 14 amino acids long. The CDR3 sequence is CASSSGAPLGEQYV. CDR3 coding DNA: TGTGCCAGCAGCTCGGGGGCCCCATTGGGGGAGCAGTACGTC.

V usage is TRBV11-1 and J usage is TRBJ2-1, with D perhaps matching TRBD2 (5 bases). The germline CDR1 and CDR2 sequences are SGHAT and FQDESV (reference sequence). CDR3 length equals 15 residues. Between the trimmed V and J ends, which lost 3 bases and 5 bases, there was a span of 14 bases. The DNA for the CDR3 is TGTGCCAGCAGCTTCTCGGGGAAGGGTAACAATGAGCAGTTCTTC. Amino acid sequence: CASSFSGKGNNEQFF.

This clonotype was detected many times. The genes are TRBV20-1 and TRBJ1-5, with a possible D match to TRBD1 (6 bases). The germline V gene has CDR1 DFQATT and CDR2 SNEGSKA (reference sequence). V was cut by 5 bases and J by 5 bases, with 13 bases left in between. The CDR3 consists of 13 residues. The CDR3 is CSAVQGSHQPQHF. The CDR3 DNA reads as TGCAGTGCTGTACAGGGTTCCCATCAGCCCCAGCATTTT.

This clonotype was seen a handful of times. V is TRBV14 and J is TRBJ2-1; 7 nucleotides match TRBD2. CDR1 and CDR2 from the germline V gene are SGHDN and FVKESK. The CDR3 is 15 amino acids. V lost 6 bases to trimming and J lost 7 bases; unmatched junction nucleotides: 12. CDR3 bases: TGTGCCAGCAGGCAGACTAGCCGAGCACATAATGAGCAGTTCTTC. Its protein is CASRQTSRAHNEQFF. The variable domain in full, completed from reference TRBV14 and TRBJ2-1, reads EAGVTQFPSHSVIEKGQTVTLRCDPISGHDNLYWYRRVMGKEIKFLLHFVKESKQDESGMPNNRFLAERTGGTYSTLKVQPAELEDSGVYFCASRQTSRAHNEQFFGPGTRLTVL.

This clonotype was seen only once. The gene calls are TRBV28 and TRBJ1-5; possibly TRBD1 for D (5 bases). Germline CDR1 is MDHEN and CDR2 is SYDVKM. The V and J ends lost 10 bases and 0 bases respectively, with 22 bases between them. The CDR3 runs to 17 residues. The chain's CDR3 is CAITPSHGGDSNQPQHF. CDR3 nucleotides: TGTGCCATCACTCCTTCTCATGGAGGGGATAGCAATCAGCCCCAGCATTTT.

The sample holds a few counts of this clonotype. Written as DNA, the CDR3 is TGTGCCAGCAGCTTAGGGGGAAGACGGGCGGGGACGACCCCAGGCACAGATACGCAGTATTTT. This encodes CASSLGGRRAGTTPGTDTQYF. This chain links TRBV11-2 with TRBJ2-3; a weak D match, TRBD2 (6 bases). V dropped 1 base and J dropped 1 base, with 27 bases sitting between them. This CDR3 spans 21 amino acids. CDR1 and CDR2 from the germline V gene are SGHAT and FQNNGV.

The chain employs TRBV18 and TRBJ1-6; unclear D gene. CDR1 is KGHSH, CDR2 LQKENI, per germline. CDR3 length equals 19 residues. Trimming cost V 1 base and J 7 bases, with 23 bases left between them. CDR3 loop: CASSPLSTRRNSPNSPLHF. The CDR3 bases are TGTGCCAGCTCACCACTCTCAACACGAAGGAACAGTCCCAATTCACCCCTCCACTTT.

This clonotype showed up many times. J is TRBJ2-5 and V is TRBV7-8, with D unclear. This CDR3 has 13 residues. Trimming took 1 base from V and 2 from J, leaving 5 bases between them. Germline V gives CDR1 SGHVS, CDR2 FQNEAQ. The CDR3 sequence is CASSLVGQETQYF. In DNA, the CDR3 is TGTGCCAGCAGCTTAGTGGGTCAAGAGACCCAGTACTTC. Looking up the rest from reference TRBV7-8 and TRBJ2-5 gives the full variable domain: GAGVSQSPRYKVAKRGQDVALRCDPISGHVSLFWYQQALGQGPEFLTYFQNEAQLDKSGLPSDRFFAERPEGSVSTLKIQRTQQEDSAVYLCASSLVGQETQYFGPGTRLLVL.

The sample holds a few counts of this clonotype. J is TRBJ2-7 and V is TRBV7-8, with 9 bases lining up with TRBD2. CDR1 is SGHVS and CDR2 is FQNEAQ in the germline V gene. This CDR3 contains 16 residues. Trimming cost V 1 base and J 0 bases; bases outside gene matches: 4. Here the CDR3 reads CASSLGLAGSSYEQYF. Here the CDR3 DNA reads TGTGCCAGCAGCTTAGGGCTAGCGGGAAGCTCCTACGAGCAGTACTTC.

In its sample, this clonotype was seen a few times. The J gene is TRBJ1-5, the V gene TRBV7-2; TRBD1 might be the D (5 bases). Germline V lookup: CDR1 SGHTA, CDR2 FQGNSA. Trimming took off 4 bases at V and 2 bases at J, with 27 bases between the two ends. The CDR3 has 20 amino acids. DNA of the CDR3: TGTGCCAGCAGCTATAGGGCGGACGGGGGAACCTGGGGTCGCAATCAGCCCCAGCATTTT. Translation gives CASSYRADGGTWGRNQPQHF. The full variable domain, with the rest looked up from reference TRBV7-2 and TRBJ1-5, is GAGVSQSPSNKVTEKGKDVELRCDPISGHTALYWYRQSLGQGLEFLIYFQGNSAPDKSGLPSDRFSAERTGGSVSTLTIQRTQQEDSAVYLCASSYRADGGTWGRNQPQHFGDGTRLSIL.

The chain employs TRBV7-2 and TRBJ2-3; 12 bases fit TRBD1. V shed 5 bases and J 6 bases; nucleotides not matched to a gene: 12. The CDR3 runs 17 residues. Germline CDR1 is SGHTA and CDR2 is FQGNSA. DNA for the CDR3: TGTGCCAGCAGCACTGGGGACAGGGGGCTTACAGCCGATACGCAGTATTTT. The encoded protein is CASSTGDRGLTADTQYF.

This chain joins TRBV4-3 and TRBJ2-1; D is uncertain. CDR3 length: 13 residues. Germline CDR1 is LGHNA and CDR2 is YSLEER. V lost 0 bases and J 7 bases, leaving 7 bases between the germline ends. CDR3: CASSQDPWNEQFF. The CDR3, as DNA: TGCGCCAGCAGCCAAGATCCATGGAATGAGCAGTTCTTC.

There are a few counts of this clonotype. The chain uses TRBV20-1 and TRBJ2-1; 12 positions agree with TRBD1. The ends lost 2 bases at V and 1 base at J; junction bases unmatched: 6. Germline V gene data show CDR1 as DFQATT and CDR2 as SNEGSKA (reference sequence). The CDR3 sequence is 17 residues long. The CDR3, as DNA: TGCAGTGCTAGATGGGACAGGGGGCCTAATTCCTACAATGAGCAGTTCTTC. It specifies CSARWDRGPNSYNEQFF.

This clonotype turned up a few times. This chain joins TRBV20-1 and TRBJ2-7; 7 bases agree with TRBD1. The CDR3 sequence is 16 residues long. Germline V gives CDR1 DFQATT, CDR2 SNEGSKA (reference sequence). The J segment lost 1 base and the V segment lost 0 bases, leaving 9 bases of the junction unmatched. CDR3 sequence reads: CSARDHGGQPSYEQYF. Written as DNA, the CDR3 is TGCAGTGCTAGAGATCATGGGGGACAGCCATCCTACGAGCAGTACTTC.

This chain joins TRBV6-5 and TRBJ1-2; possibly TRBD1 for D (5 bases). The CDR3 runs to 15 residues. Germline V gene lookup returns CDR1 MNHEY and CDR2 SVGAGI. V was cut by 6 bases and J by 8 bases, with 22 bases left in between. CDR3 region: CASRLGHLFAGGYTF. CDR3 coding DNA: TGTGCCAGCAGACTTGGACACCTTTTCGCGGGAGGCTACACCTTC.

This clonotype has at least ten counts. The chain couples TRBV29-1 to TRBJ1-2; no definite D call. CDR1 is SQVTM, CDR2 ANQGSEA, per germline. The CDR3 loop spans 11 amino acids. The V and J ends lost 2 bases and 2 bases respectively, with 3 bases between them. The CDR3 DNA is TGCAGCGTTGAACCGAACTATGGCTACACCTTC. Its translation is CSVEPNYGYTF.

J is TRBJ1-1 and V is TRBV4-3; D is undetermined. The CDR3 extends over 15 amino acids. V lost 3 bases, J lost 4 bases, and 15 bases lay in between. Germline V CDR1 and CDR2: LGHNA, YSLEER. The CDR3 protein is CASSHPSQDPTEAFF. The CDR3 DNA reads as TGCGCCAGCAGCCACCCCTCTCAGGACCCCACTGAAGCTTTCTTT.